This is a list of T cell receptor beta chains from one sample in a study of blood T cell repertoires in COVID-19. The table came from immunoSEQ multiplex PCR; TCRdb's copy has only in-frame clones and leaves some out. The data show tens of thousands of clones, under 85% seen once. The sequenced material came from peripheral blood. The receptors originated from an older woman with acute or convalescent COVID-19. The CDR3 runs from the conserved cysteine through the conserved F or W. D genes are given only for firm matches. Clone size, where shown, is once, few, many, or a class for clones that have expanded.

D: TRBD1
J: TRBJ2-7
V: TRBV11-2
size: .
length: 15
CDR3: CASSSSRQGAYEQYF
DNA: TGTGCCAGCAGCTCCTCCCGACAGGGGGCCTACGAGCAGTACTTC

D: .
J: TRBJ1-4
V: TRBV2
size: .
length: 14
CDR3: CASSDNPTNEKLFF
DNA: TGTGCCAGCAGTGATAATCCAACTAATGAAAAACTGTTTTTT

D: .
J: TRBJ1-5
V: TRBV21-1
size: few
length: 16
CDR3: CASSFGVRRHNQPQHF
DNA: TGTGCCAGCAGTTTTGGGGTGAGGAGGCACAATCAGCCCCAGCATTTT

D: .
J: TRBJ2-7
V: TRBV4-1
size: .
length: 15
CDR3: CASSQAARVGYEQYF
DNA: TGCGCCAGCAGCCAAGCGGCCAGGGTAGGATACGAGCAGTACTTC

D: .
J: TRBJ1-2
V: TRBV12-3/TRBV12-4
size: few
length: 11
CDR3: CASGGNDGYTF
DNA: TGTGCCAGTGGAGGAAATGATGGCTACACCTTC

D: TRBD1
J: TRBJ1-4
V: TRBV15
size: .
length: 15
CDR3: CATSRDRGLGEKLFF
DNA: TGTGCCACCAGCAGGGACAGGGGTTTAGGCGAAAAACTGTTTTTT

D: .
J: TRBJ1-1
V: TRBV3-1/TRBV3-2
size: .
length: 16
CDR3: CASSTSSGVLNTEAFF
DNA: TGTGCCAGCAGCACGAGCTCGGGGGTTTTGAACACTGAAGCTTTCTTT

D: .
J: TRBJ2-1
V: TRBV13
size: .
length: 15
CDR3: CASSPPAAAWHEQFF
DNA: TGTGCCAGCAGCCCACCAGCGGCAGCCTGGCATGAGCAGTTCTTC

D: TRBD2
J: TRBJ2-5
V: TRBV6-5
size: .
length: 15
CDR3: CASRGTSGGQETQYF
DNA: TGTGCCAGCAGGGGGACTAGCGGGGGACAAGAGACCCAGTACTTC

D: TRBD1
J: TRBJ2-7
V: TRBV28
size: .
length: 14
CDR3: CASSLLQGSYEQYF
DNA: TGTGCCAGCAGTTTACTACAGGGGTCCTACGAGCAGTACTTC

D: .
J: TRBJ2-1
V: TRBV4-1
size: once
length: 16
CDR3: CASSQEGRVDYNEQFF
DNA: TGCGCCAGCAGCCAAGAGGGCAGGGTTGACTACAATGAGCAGTTCTTC

D: TRBD2
J: TRBJ2-1
V: TRBV18
size: .
length: 16
CDR3: CASSPTSGGTSNEQFF
DNA: TGTGCCAGCTCACCGACTAGCGGGGGGACGTCCAATGAGCAGTTCTTC

D: TRBD1
J: TRBJ1-6
V: TRBV18
size: .
length: 17
CDR3: CASSPSRDRGGASPLHF
DNA: TGTGCCAGCTCACCTTCACGGGACAGAGGGGGTGCTTCACCCCTCCACTTT

D: TRBD2
J: TRBJ2-5
V: TRBV5-6
size: .
length: 14
CDR3: CASSLGRLAGMGYF
DNA: TGTGCCAGCAGCCTAGGTCGACTAGCGGGAATGGGTTACTTC

D: .
J: TRBJ2-7
V: TRBV5-6
size: .
length: 13
CDR3: CASSLAGVDEQYF
DNA: TGTGCCAGCAGCTTGGCGGGAGTGGACGAGCAGTACTTC

D: .
J: TRBJ2-7
V: TRBV12-1
size: .
length: 13
CDR3: CAHTWRENYEQYF
DNA: TGTGCCCACACCTGGCGGGAGAACTACGAGCAGTACTTC

D: .
J: TRBJ2-4
V: TRBV5-6
size: once
length: 16
CDR3: CASRPGGGDAKNIQYF
DNA: TGTGCCAGCAGGCCAGGAGGGGGCGACGCCAAAAACATTCAGTACTTC

D: .
J: TRBJ2-7
V: TRBV7-7
size: .
length: 17
CDR3: CASSLSVFGTLNYEQYF
DNA: TGTGCCAGCAGCTTATCCGTCTTCGGGACACTCAACTACGAGCAGTACTTC

D: TRBD1
J: TRBJ2-7
V: TRBV6-5
size: .
length: 14
CDR3: CASHKTGDRYEQYF
DNA: TGTGCCAGTCATAAGACAGGGGACCGCTACGAGCAGTACTTC

D: .
J: TRBJ1-1
V: TRBV25-1
size: .
length: 14
CDR3: CASRPTGWETEAFF
DNA: TGTGCCAGCAGACCAACAGGGTGGGAGACTGAAGCTTTCTTT

D: .
J: TRBJ2-7
V: TRBV19
size: .
length: 16
CDR3: CASSISAWTANYEQYF
DNA: TGTGCCAGTAGTATTTCGGCTTGGACAGCCAACTACGAGCAGTACTTC

D: .
J: TRBJ2-2
V: TRBV5-1
size: .
length: 14
CDR3: CASSTNQGPGELFF
DNA: TGCGCCAGCAGCACGAATCAGGGGCCCGGGGAGCTGTTTTTT

D: .
J: TRBJ1-5
V: TRBV5-8
size: .
length: 14
CDR3: CASSFNQAGQPQHF
DNA: TGTGCCAGCAGCTTTAACCAGGCGGGCCAGCCCCAGCATTTT

D: TRBD2
J: TRBJ2-7
V: TRBV28
size: .
length: 14
CDR3: CASSSGTSVVQQYF
DNA: TGTGCCAGCAGTTCCGGGACTAGCGTTGTCCAGCAGTACTTC

D: .
J: TRBJ1-1
V: TRBV3-1/TRBV3-2
size: .
length: 13
CDR3: CASSNSVNTEAFF
DNA: TGTGCCAGCAGCAATAGCGTGAACACTGAAGCTTTCTTT